This entry lists 30 T cell receptor beta chains sequenced from one sample in a study of cytomegalovirus exposure and HLA in healthy donors. This table comes from immunoSEQ multiplex PCR, and its TCRdb copy is limited to in-frame clones, with some not included. Of some 150,000 clones listed, roughly nine tenths are singletons. Specimen: PBMCs. All receptors derive from a man between 18 and 35 years old in good health and CMV-seronegative.

The chain joins TRBV9 to TRBJ2-1, with TRBD2 identical over 8 bases. The CDR3 runs to 18 residues. Germline CDR1 is SGDLS and CDR2 is YYNGEE. V lost 4 bases to trimming and J lost 5 bases; unmatched junction nucleotides: 17. The CDR3 nucleotides are TGTGCCAGCAGCCTCGCCTTGCCTGGCGGGGGGAACCACAATGAGCAGTTCTTC. Amino acid sequence: CASSLALPGGGNHNEQFF.

The chain joins TRBV6-5 to TRBJ2-1; D call uncertain. The germline V gene encodes CDR1 MNHEY and CDR2 SVGAGI. The CDR3 is made up of 13 amino acids. With 0 bases removed from V and 8 bases from J, the gap between germline ends came to 8 bases. The CDR3: CASSYSTVDEQFF. CDR3 in DNA: TGTGCCAGCAGTTACTCTACAGTCGATGAGCAGTTCTTC.

This rearrangement joins TRBV11-2 to TRBJ1-1; 8 bases map to TRBD1. J was trimmed by 1 base and V by 5 bases; bases with no gene match: 12. Germline CDR1 is SGHAT and CDR2 is FQNNGV. The CDR3 sequence is 17 residues long. The CDR3 bases are TGTGCCAGCAGCCTTCCCGGGACAGGCTCTAAGAACACTGAAGCTTTCTTT. Amino acids: CASSLPGTGSKNTEAFF.

V gene TRBV5-1 combines with J gene TRBJ2-3; 11 nucleotides match TRBD2. V dropped 4 bases and J dropped 1; count of bases not matched to a gene: 5. Germline V gene sequence: CDR1 SGHRS, CDR2 YFSETQ. There are 16 residues in the CDR3. The CDR3 region has the DNA TGCGCCAGCAGCAAGACTAGCGGGGTTGGCACAGATACGCAGTATTTT. Translated, it gives CASSKTSGVGTDTQYF.

The chain employs TRBV6-1 and TRBJ2-3, with 11 bases that match TRBD2. V shed 8 bases, J shed 2 bases, and the junction held 6 bases outside the gene matches. The CDR3 runs to 15 residues. Germline-derived CDR1 and CDR2 are MNHNS and SASEGT. DNA of the CDR3: TGTGCCAGCCTGTATAGCGGGGGGGCCACAGATACGCAGTATTTT. Translation: CASLYSGGATDTQYF.

The chain is built from TRBV18 and TRBJ1-4; D is uncertain. The V end lost 2 bases, the J end lost 0 bases, and 7 bases lay between the germline ends. The CDR3 has 15 amino acids. Germline loops: CDR1 KGHSH, CDR2 LQKENI. CDR3 residues: CASSPYEATNEKLFF. In DNA, the CDR3 is TGTGCCAGCTCACCATACGAGGCAACTAATGAAAAACTGTTTTTT. Full variable domain (remainder filled in from reference TRBV18 and TRBJ1-4): NAGVMQNPRHLVRRRGQEARLRCSPMKGHSHVYWYRQLPEEGLKFMVYLQKENIIDESGMPKERFSAEFPKEGPSILRIQQVVRGDSAAYFCASSPYEATNEKLFFGSGTQLSVL.

The rearrangement links TRBV5-4 to TRBJ2-5; perhaps TRBD2 as D (6 bases). Germline CDR1 reads SGHNT; CDR2 reads YYREEE (reference sequence). Trimming stripped 3 bases from V and 7 bases from J, with 16 bases between. The CDR3 extends over 14 amino acids. The CDR3 bases are TGTGCCAGCAGCTCAGCGGGCGGAGGCGGGACCCAGTACTTC. It translates to CASSSAGGGGTQYF.

The count of this clone is one. This rearrangement joins TRBV6-1 to TRBJ2-7; the D gene is possibly TRBD1 (5 bases). The V end was cut by 1 base, the J end by 3 bases, with 13 bases between. The germline CDR1 and CDR2 sequences are MNHNS and SASEGT. The CDR3 loop spans 15 amino acids. CDR3 bases: TGTGCCAGCAGTGAAGTGGCTTACAGGAGCTACGAGCAGTACTTC. Amino acids: CASSEVAYRSYEQYF.

This chain's CDR3 is CASSLGVGGENGYTF. The CDR3 DNA reads as TGTGCCAGCAGCTTAGGAGTAGGAGGGGAAAATGGCTACACCTTC. This chain links TRBV7-6 with TRBJ1-2, with D tentatively TRBD1 (5 bases). CDR1 and CDR2 from the germline V gene are SGHVS and FNYEAQ. The CDR3 sequence is 15 residues long. Trimming pared 1 base from V and 6 bases from J, leaving 15 bases between.

The chain is built from TRBV30 and TRBJ1-1; 9 bases are shared with TRBD1. This CDR3 region has 13 residues. Germline loops: CDR1 GTSNPN, CDR2 SVGIG (reference sequence). V shed 3 bases and J 4 bases; nucleotides not matched to a gene: 3. CDR3 sequence reads: CAWSPTGGTEAFF. The DNA for the CDR3 is TGTGCCTGGAGCCCGACAGGGGGCACTGAAGCTTTCTTT.

This clone was counted once. This rearrangement joins TRBV19 to TRBJ1-1, with D perhaps matching TRBD1 (6 bases). CDR1 LNHDA and CDR2 SQIVND come from the germline V gene (reference sequence). The CDR3 sequence is 15 residues long. V lost 5 bases, J lost 0 bases, and 13 bases lay in between. The CDR3 coding sequence is TGTGCCAGTAGTTTATGGACAGAGATGAACACTGAAGCTTTCTTT. This encodes CASSLWTEMNTEAFF.

V is TRBV7-2 and J is TRBJ1-3; D gene ambiguous. V lost 1 base and J lost 0, with 4 bases in between. The CDR3 runs to 14 residues. Germline V gene lookup returns CDR1 SGHTA and CDR2 FQGNSA. The DNA for the CDR3 is TGTGCCAGCAGCTTAGGGAGCTCTGGAAACACCATATATTTT. Translating it yields CASSLGSSGNTIYF. Filled out from reference TRBV7-2 and TRBJ1-3, the complete variable domain reads GAGVSQSPSNKVTEKGKDVELRCDPISGHTALYWYRQSLGQGLEFLIYFQGNSAPDKSGLPSDRFSAERTGGSVSTLTIQRTQQEDSAVYLCASSLGSSGNTIYFGEGSWLTVV.

The chain links TRBV21-1 to TRBJ2-7; the DNA was not used to check the table's D call, TRBD1. TRBV21-1 has pseudogene status. CDR3 size: 15 residues. CDR3 DNA sequence: TGTGCCAGCAGCTCCCGACAGGGACTTACCTACGAGCAGTACTTC. Amino acid sequence: CASSSRQGLTYEQYF.

V and J are TRBV19 and TRBJ2-1; unclear D gene. The CDR3 runs to 12 residues. Germline V CDR1 and CDR2: LNHDA, SQIVND (reference sequence). The V and J ends lost 5 bases and 4 bases respectively, with 6 bases between them. In DNA, the CDR3 is TGTGCCAGTAGTTCCCAATACAATGAGCAGTTCTTC. Protein sequence: CASSSQYNEQFF.

V gene TRBV7-9 combines with J gene TRBJ1-4; TRBD1 aligns across 7 bases. Germline loops: CDR1 SEHNR, CDR2 FQNEAQ (reference sequence). The CDR3 has 14 residues. V lost 5 bases and J lost 6; bases outside the gene matches: 6. The CDR3 loop reads CASSHLGQDEKLFF. The CDR3 DNA follows: TGTGCCAGCAGCCATCTTGGACAGGATGAAAAACTGTTTTTT.

The chain has TRBV12-5 and TRBJ1-2, with a possible D match to TRBD1 (6 bases). Germline CDR1 LGHNT, CDR2 FRNRAP. The length of the CDR3 is 13 residues. With 3 bases removed from V and 3 bases from J, the gap between germline ends came to 8 bases. The CDR3 DNA follows: TGTGCTAGTGGTTTCAGGGGAGACTATGGCTACACCTTC. Translating it yields CASGFRGDYGYTF.

CDR3 coding DNA: TGTGCCAGCAGCTCGGGACAGGGTTACGGCTACACCTTC. It is translated as CASSSGQGYGYTF. The chain joins TRBV11-1 to TRBJ1-2; 9 bases align to TRBD1. V gave up 4 bases and J gave up 8 bases; unmatched junction bases: 5. CDR3 length equals 13 residues. Germline V gene lookup returns CDR1 SGHAT and CDR2 FQDESV (reference sequence).

This sequence joins TRBV19 and TRBJ1-1; D call uncertain. The V gene lost 1 base and the J gene lost 11 bases, with 8 bases spanning the gap. CDR1 LNHDA and CDR2 SQIVND come from the germline V gene (reference sequence). This CDR3 contains 11 residues. CDR3 sequence: CASSIGSQAFF. CDR3 DNA: TGTGCCAGTAGTATAGGCTCTCAGGCTTTCTTT.

The gene calls are TRBV5-4 and TRBJ1-1; no clear D gene. CDR3 length: 15 residues. Per germline, CDR1 SGHNT and CDR2 YYREEE (reference sequence). The V end lost 0 bases, the J end lost 4 bases, and 13 bases lay between the germline ends. The CDR3 region has the DNA TGTGCCAGCAGCTTGGGCGGGGTCCGGGGCACTGAAGCTTTCTTT. This gives the protein CASSLGGVRGTEAFF. Full variable domain (missing parts from reference TRBV5-4 and TRBJ1-1): ETGVTQSPTHLIKTRGQQVTLRCSSQSGHNTVSWYQQALGQGPQFIFQYYREEENGRGNFPPRFSGLQFPNYSSELNVNALELDDSALYLCASSLGGVRGTEAFFGQGTRLTVV.

The chain joins TRBV9 to TRBJ2-5; a possible D gene is TRBD2 (6 bases). The CDR3 contains 15 residues. With 2 bases removed from V and 2 bases from J, the gap between germline ends came to 13 bases. CDR1 is SGDLS and CDR2 is YYNGEE in the germline V gene. As DNA, the CDR3 is TGTGCCAGCAGCGTCGGCAGGGAGGTACAAGAGACCCAGTACTTC. Its protein is CASSVGREVQETQYF.

The genes are TRBV30 and TRBJ1-1, with 7 positions matching TRBD1. The junction had 14 bases not matched to a gene; V was cut back by 5 bases and J by 8 bases. Germline V CDR1 and CDR2: GTSNPN, SVGIG (reference sequence). The CDR3 loop spans 14 amino acids. CDR3 protein: CAWEPGTEWMEAFF. CDR3 coding DNA: TGTGCCTGGGAACCCGGGACAGAATGGATGGAAGCTTTCTTT.

The chain recombines TRBV9 with TRBJ1-2, with 11 bases fitting TRBD1. Germline CDR1 is SGDLS and CDR2 is YYNGEE. J gave up 8 bases and V 4 bases, and 10 bases lay outside the gene matches. There are 15 residues in the CDR3. This chain's CDR3 is CASSPRTGGAGGYTF. The CDR3 bases are TGTGCCAGCAGCCCCCGGACAGGGGGCGCGGGCGGCTACACCTTC.

This clone was observed a single time. The chain combines TRBV2 with TRBJ2-3; 10 bases are shared with TRBD2. Germline trimming cut 0 bases from V and 5 bases from J; bases unmatched to any gene: 11. The germline CDR1 and CDR2 sequences are SNHLY and FYNNEI. The CDR3 extends over 18 amino acids. The CDR3 loop reads CASSEAGGLARGVDTQYF. The CDR3 DNA follows: TGTGCCAGCAGTGAAGCTGGGGGACTAGCGAGAGGGGTAGATACGCAGTATTTT.

The CDR3 DNA is TGTGCCACCAGCAGAGACAGGGACGAGCAGTACTTC. It is translated as CATSRDRDEQYF. This chain joins TRBV15 and TRBJ2-7, with a tentative D call TRBD1 (5 bases). Trimming took off 0 bases at V and 5 bases at J, with 5 bases between the two ends. The CDR3 has 12 amino acids. CDR1 and CDR2 (germline): LNHNV, YYDKDF (reference sequence).

The chain uses TRBV18 and TRBJ1-2; D is possibly TRBD1 (6 bases). Germline CDR1 reads KGHSH; CDR2 reads LQKENI. V gave up 2 bases and J gave up 5 bases, with 9 bases separating them. There are 13 residues in the CDR3. The CDR3: CASSPDGTYGYTF. The CDR3 DNA reads TGTGCCAGCTCACCAGACGGGACATATGGCTACACCTTC.

V usage is TRBV5-4 and J usage is TRBJ1-2; D is perhaps TRBD1 (5 bases). V shed 4 bases and J shed 5 bases, with 12 bases lying between them. Germline lookup yields CDR1 SGHNT and CDR2 YYREEE (reference sequence). The CDR3 loop spans 13 amino acids. CDR3 DNA sequence: TGTGCCAGCAGCCCAGACAGAACGTATGGCTACACCTTC. It codes for CASSPDRTYGYTF.

V and J are TRBV18 and TRBJ2-7; D perhaps matches TRBD1 (6 bases). Trimming removed 3 bases from V and 0 bases from J, with 9 bases in between. Germline loops: CDR1 KGHSH, CDR2 LQKENI. The CDR3 consists of 14 residues. Here the CDR3 reads CASSPGRGSYEQYF. In nucleotides, the CDR3 is TGTGCCAGCTCACCCGGCAGGGGCTCCTACGAGCAGTACTTC.

The V gene is TRBV20-1, the J gene TRBJ1-1; no reliable D call. Looked up from germline, CDR1 is DFQATT and CDR2 is SNEGSKA (reference sequence). This CDR3 is built from 10 residues. V was shortened by 3 bases and J by 5 bases, with 4 bases between the two germline ends. The CDR3 bases are TGCAGTGCTAGTGAGACTGAAGCTTTCTTT. It specifies CSASETEAFF.

This clone showed up just a few times. The chain joins TRBV5-1 to TRBJ2-5, with 9 bases aligning to TRBD1. V lost 4 bases and J lost 5; bases outside the gene matches: 9. This CDR3 has 15 residues. The germline V gene has CDR1 SGHRS and CDR2 YFSETQ. In nucleotides, the CDR3 is TGCGCCAGCAGCACAGAATCCGGACAGGGGGAGACCCAGTACTTC. It translates to CASSTESGQGETQYF.

The chain is built from TRBV14 and TRBJ1-3; 8 nucleotides agree with TRBD1. Looked up from germline, CDR1 is SGHDN and CDR2 is FVKESK. The CDR3 is 13 amino acids. J gave up 9 bases and V 4 bases, and 5 bases lay outside the gene matches. CDR3 in DNA: TGTGCCAGCAGCCCCGGGACAGGCGGCACCATATATTTT. This codes for CASSPGTGGTIYF.